This T cell receptor (beta chain) comes out of a study of shared clonotypes between healthy human individuals. The data were produced by immunoSEQ multiplex PCR, yet TCRdb's version contains in-frame clones alone and is incomplete. This sample has millions of clones; 85% to 95% occur once, and the top ten carry roughly 0.36%. This clone was seen more than once but under ten times. Other DNA sequences in the sample encode the same CDR3. This CDR3 region has 13 residues. Deletions cut 3 bases from V and 1 base from J, with 9 bases between. Germline V lookup: CDR1 GTSNPN, CDR2 SVGIG (reference sequence).

Sequencing input: naive CD4+ T cells from PBMCs. Stated subset: CD45RA+ positively selected. This chain connects TRBV30 to TRBJ1-1; a possible D gene is TRBD1 (6 bases). The TCR comes from a young man in good health. Some clones in this sample may be carry-over from other donors' samples. CDR3 sequence: CAWSPDRNTEAFF. CDR3 DNA sequence: TGTGCCTGGAGCCCGGACAGGAACACTGAAGCTTTCTTT.